This entry lists 24 T cell receptor beta chains sequenced from one sample in a study of tumor and adjacent non-tumor tissue in lung cancer. A modified ARM-PCR protocol with three rounds of nested PCR amplified TCRbeta. TCRdb re-called the multiplex PCR reads through MiXCR, storing one row per CDR3 protein. The table records 75,000 to 100,000 distinct CDR3 sequences, just over 65% of them present only once. RNA was extracted from bulk tissue without any cell sorting. Sequencing was performed on lung tumor tissue. The receptors come from a man aged 55 to 70 with non-small cell lung cancer.

To note about this clonotype: A much larger clone lies a single base off, so this may be a read error. The V and J genes are TRBV20-1 and TRBJ2-3; the D gene is possibly TRBD1 (6 bases). There are 14 residues in the CDR3. Germline V gene lookup returns CDR1 DFQATT and CDR2 SNEGSKA (reference sequence). The ends were cut back, 6 bases at V and 0 bases at J, with 13 bases in the middle. The CDR3, as DNA: TGCAGTGCCCAGGGGCCCTCTAGCACAGATACGCAGTATTTT. This sequence encodes CSAQGPSSTDTQYF.

Points on this clonotype: One end of the junction varies from germline; a read error may be responsible. The chain links TRBV6-1 to TRBJ2-7, with 7 bases aligning to TRBD1. Germline lookup yields CDR1 MNHNS and CDR2 SASEGT. The length of the CDR3 is 13 residues. CDR3 sequence: CASREKGAYELYF. In nucleotides, the CDR3 is TGTGCCAGCAGGGAAAAGGGGGCCTACGAGCTGTACTTC.

The CDR3 here is CSLKRDRKLFF. The CDR3 DNA is TGCAGCCTTAAGAGAGACCGAAAACTGTTTTTT. V is TRBV29-1 and J is TRBJ1-4; no definite D call. Germline loops: CDR1 SQVTM, CDR2 ANQGSEA. V shed 8 bases and J shed 10 bases, with 14 bases lying between them. The CDR3 is 11 residues long.

A word on this clonotype: Germline is not matched at one junction end, which may reflect a read error. The V gene is TRBV6-2 or TRBV6-3, the J gene TRBJ2-2, with a weak D call TRBD2 (5 bases). The CDR3 sequence is 14 residues long. The germline CDR1 and CDR2 sequences are MNHEY and SVGEGT. CDR3 in DNA: TGTGCCAGCAGTTCATCGGATAACACCGGGGAGCTATTTTTT. It yields the protein CASSSSDNTGELFF.

CDR3 amino acids: CSVEGTGIRGYEQYF. CDR3 sequence (DNA): TGCAGCGTTGAGGGGACAGGGATCAGAGGCTACGAGCAGTACTTC. The chain employs TRBV29-1 and TRBJ2-7; 9 nucleotides agree with TRBD1. The CDR3 has 15 amino acids. Trimming cost V 3 bases and J 3 bases; bases outside gene matches: 9. Per germline, CDR1 SQVTM and CDR2 ANQGSEA.

Points on this clonotype: Sequence at one end of the junction differs from germline and may be a read error. CDR3 nucleotides: TGTGCCAGCAGTGAATATAACCCAGATATGCAGTATTTT. Encoded protein: CASSEYNPDMQYF. The rearrangement links TRBV25-1 to TRBJ2-3, with D hard to call. Looked up from germline, CDR1 is MGHDK and CDR2 is SYGVNS. The CDR3 length is 13 residues.

This clonotype has only a few counts. This could be a read error, since a much larger clone is one nucleotide away. V usage is TRBV5-6 and J usage is TRBJ2-1, with TRBD1 matching 11 bases. Germline lookup yields CDR1 SGHDT and CDR2 YYEEEE. The CDR3 consists of 17 residues. CDR3: CASSPGEDRGPYDEQFF. The CDR3 DNA reads TGTGCCAGCAGCCCCGGTGAGGACAGGGGGCCCTACGATGAGCAGTTCTTC.

Comments on this clonotype: Since the CDR3 does not end with the conserved phenylalanine or tryptophan, this likely comes from a read error. The rearrangement joins TRBV6-2 or TRBV6-3 to TRBJ2-5; D is unresolved. Germline V gene sequence: CDR1 MNHEY, CDR2 SVGEGT. The CDR3 is 13 residues long. The CDR3 DNA sequence: TGTGCCAACAGAAAACCCGGCCAAGAGACTCAGTACTAC. Encoded protein: CANRKPGQETQYY.

Remarks on this clonotype: Sequence at one end of the junction differs from germline and may be a read error. The genes are TRBV11-2 and TRBJ2-1, with D perhaps TRBD2 (5 bases). Germline V gene lookup returns CDR1 SGHAT and CDR2 FQNNGV. CDR3 length: 16 amino acids. CDR3 amino acids: CAISLERRNSYNEQSF. DNA for the CDR3: TGTGCCATTAGCTTAGAGCGGAGGAACTCCTACAATGAGCAGTCCTTC.

In this sample, this clonotype turned up many times. V is TRBV4-3 and J is TRBJ2-5; tentatively, D is TRBD1 (6 bases). Germline CDR1 and CDR2: LGHNA and YSLEER. This CDR3 has 14 residues. The V end lost 0 bases, the J end lost 4 bases, and 9 bases lay between the germline ends. The CDR3 nucleotides are TGCGCCAGCAGCCAAGATGTAGGGGGAGAGACCCAGTACTTC. Translated: CASSQDVGGETQYF.

This clonotype has more than one count but fewer than ten. It is likely a read error, because the conserved phenylalanine at the end of the CDR3 is missing. The chain is built from TRBV11-1 and TRBJ2-4; 8 bases map to TRBD2. There are 17 residues in the CDR3. Germline V CDR1 and CDR2: SGHAT, FQDESV (reference sequence). The CDR3 protein is CASGLGSSGGLKNIQYL. CDR3 DNA sequence: TGTGCCAGCGGCTTAGGATCCAGCGGGGGCCTCAAAAACATTCAGTACCTC.

This clonotype was seen at least ten times. The J gene is TRBJ2-7, the V gene TRBV28, with 8 bases aligning to TRBD1. The CDR3 runs to 15 residues. J was trimmed by 0 bases and V by 6 bases; bases with no gene match: 7. Per germline, CDR1 MDHEN and CDR2 SYDVKM. The CDR3 spells CASSPRGTGSYEQYF. The CDR3 nucleotides are TGTGCCAGCAGCCCCCGGGGGACAGGCTCCTACGAGCAGTACTTC.

This chain connects TRBV12-3 or TRBV12-4 to TRBJ2-2; D is unclear. Trimming took off 9 bases at V and 5 bases at J, with 10 bases between the two ends. This CDR3 comprises 12 residues. CDR3 coding DNA: TGTGCCAGGAAAATAGTAACCGGGGAGCTGTTTTTT. Amino acid sequence: CARKIVTGELFF.

In the case of this clonotype: A much larger clone is a single base away; this may be a read error. The chain uses TRBV30 and TRBJ2-7, with D maybe TRBD1 (6 bases). The CDR3 is made up of 15 amino acids. Germline V gene lookup returns CDR1 GTSNPN and CDR2 SVGIG (reference sequence). The CDR3 sequence is CAWSRGTPSLSEKYF. The CDR3 bases are TGTGCCTGGAGTAGAGGGACACCTAGTTTGTCCGAGAAGTACTTC.

Details on this clonotype: The junction and the germline gene differ at one end; a read error may be behind it. The rearrangement uses TRBV29-1 and TRBJ1-1, with a weak D call TRBD1 (6 bases). CDR3 size: 13 residues. CDR1 and CDR2 (germline): SQVTM, ANQGSEA. In DNA form, the CDR3 reads TGCAGCCTTGAGCAGGGGATGAACACTGTAGCTTTCTTT. This translates into CSLEQGMNTVAFF.

This clonotype was counted many times. The junction shows a germline mismatch at one end, possibly a read error. The CDR3 DNA sequence: TGTGCCAGCACCCACAGGGTAACGAACGCCGGGGAGCTGTTTTTT. Its protein is CASTHRVTNAGELFF. This chain joins TRBV11-2 and TRBJ2-2; maybe TRBD1 (6 bases). Germline V gives CDR1 SGHAT, CDR2 FQNNGV. CDR3 length: 15 residues.

Turning to this clonotype: A much larger clone lies one base from this, so it may be a read error. It is likely a read error, because the conserved phenylalanine at the end of the CDR3 is missing. The chain combines TRBV20-1 with TRBJ1-2, with TRBD1 identical over 7 bases. Germline V lookup: CDR1 DFQATT, CDR2 SNEGSKA (reference sequence). J was trimmed by 7 bases and V by 6 bases; bases with no gene match: 14. This CDR3 is 14 amino acids long. The CDR3 loop is CSAPAKGAFSGYTS. In DNA, the CDR3 is TGCAGTGCCCCCGCGAAGGGGGCTTTCTCTGGCTACACCTCC.

There are many counts of this clonotype. The rearrangement uses TRBV29-1 and TRBJ1-1, with TRBD1 identical over 7 bases. Looked up from germline, CDR1 is SQVTM and CDR2 is ANQGSEA. The CDR3 is 13 amino acids. J gave up 0 bases and V 3 bases, and 1 base lay outside the gene matches. CDR3 nucleotides: TGCAGCGTTGACGGGACAGTGAACACTGAAGCTTTCTTT. Translated: CSVDGTVNTEAFF.

This clonotype was seen ten or more times. This chain connects TRBV20-1 to TRBJ1-2, with D tentatively TRBD1 (6 bases). V was cut by 8 bases and J by 1 base, with 14 bases left in between. The CDR3 has 13 residues. Germline-derived CDR1 and CDR2 are DFQATT and SNEGSKA (reference sequence). The CDR3 here is CSSRRGGNYGYTF. In DNA, the CDR3 is TGCAGTTCCAGGAGAGGGGGTAACTATGGCTACACCTTC.

V is TRBV5-4 and J is TRBJ2-7; TRBD2 might be the D (5 bases). The V end lost 4 bases, the J end lost 4 bases, and 15 bases lay between the germline ends. This CDR3 contains 14 residues. CDR1 and CDR2 (germline): SGHNT, YYREEE (reference sequence). For the CDR3, the DNA is TGTGCCAGCAGCGTATCAACGGGATTATACGAGCAGTACTTC. Its translation is CASSVSTGLYEQYF.

With regard to this clonotype: A much larger clone lies one base from this, so it may be a read error. J is TRBJ2-7 and V is TRBV6-2 or TRBV6-3; D is ambiguous. In germline, CDR1 is MNHEY, CDR2 SVGEGT. The CDR3 is 16 residues long. V lost 7 bases and J 1 base, leaving 20 bases between the germline ends. CDR3 residues: CASIKHSARGSYEQYF. The CDR3 bases are TGTGCCAGCATTAAACACAGTGCACGAGGATCCTACGAGCAGTACTTC.

Points on this clonotype: This may be a read error, as it is one base from a much larger clone. V and J are TRBV7-9 and TRBJ2-7; D is unclear. This CDR3 is built from 12 residues. In germline, CDR1 is SEHNR, CDR2 FQNEAQ (reference sequence). The chain's CDR3 is CDSSLGSYEQYF. For the CDR3, the DNA is TGTGACAGCAGCTTAGGCAGCTACGAGCAGTACTTC.

J is TRBJ2-6 and V is TRBV4-3; D uncertain. V was trimmed by 0 bases and J by 3 bases, leaving 15 bases between them. The CDR3 is made up of 18 amino acids. Germline CDR1 reads LGHNA; CDR2 reads YSLEER. The CDR3 DNA follows: TGCGCCAGCAGCCAAGATCGGCTCACGAGCATTGGGGCCAACGTCCTGACTTTC. Translating gives CASSQDRLTSIGANVLTF.

A remark on this clonotype: The junction differs from germline at one of its ends, possibly a read error. The J gene is TRBJ2-7, the V gene TRBV11-2, with a possible D match to TRBD1 (5 bases). The CDR3 consists of 15 residues. The germline CDR1 and CDR2 sequences are SGHAT and FQNNGV. CDR3 in DNA: TGTGCCAGCAGTCCGCCTGACAGTGGGTTCTACGAGCACTACTTC. Protein product: CASSPPDSGFYEHYF. Filled out from reference TRBV11-2 and TRBJ2-7, the complete variable domain reads EAGVAQSPRYKIIEKRQSVAFWCNPISGHATLYWYQQILGQGPKLLIQFQNNGVVDDSQLPKDRFSAERLKGVDSTLKIQPAKLEDSAVYLCASSPPDSGFYEHYFGPGTRLTVT.